This TCR beta chain was obtained from a study of graft-versus-host responses after intestinal transplantation. About the study: Recipients were given multivisceral, liver-intestinal, or isolated intestinal transplants.

Note on this clone: The antigen is not known.

Sequencing used immunoSEQ multiplex PCR; TCRdb keeps in-frame clones, though not all of them. Of under 85,000 clones in the sample, 85% to 95% were seen once. This TCR was recovered from a human donor who received an intestinal transplant. This specimen consisted of unstimulated CD8+ T cells sorted from spleen or lymph node cells, obtained before intestinal transplant.

The CDR3 here is CAISESDEQYF. CDR3 coding DNA: TGTGCCATCAGTGAGTCCGACGAGCAGTACTTC. The rearrangement links TRBV10-3 to TRBJ2-7; no clear D. The CDR3 has 11 residues. Trimming removed 0 bases from V and 5 bases from J, with 2 bases in between. Germline values: CDR1 ENHRY, CDR2 SYGVKD.